This T cell receptor (beta chain) was sequenced in a study of T-cell reconstitution after alpha-beta-depleted transplantation in children. Library preparation (for TCRbeta) was performed with unique molecular identifiers. Via MiXCR, TCRdb re-called the PCR reads, giving one row per CDR3 protein. This table holds hundreds of thousands of distinct CDR3 sequences, roughly 33% found once. The length of the CDR3 is 16 residues. V was pared by 0 bases and J by 1 base, with 12 bases between. Source: PBMCs from the stem cell graft donor, taken from the stem cell graft. This chain uses TRBV12-3 or TRBV12-4 with TRBJ1-1; D might be TRBD1 (6 bases). The TCR comes from a human donor who donated a stem cell graft to a child with aplastic anemia. The CDR3 nucleotides read TGTGCCAGCAGTTTAGCCCTAGGGGGGGGGAACACTGAAGCTTTCTTT. It specifies CASSLALGGGNTEAFF.